These T cell receptor beta chains were read from a single sample in a study of T cell repertoires in cytomegalovirus infection. TCRdb used MiXCR to reprocess the reads, holding one entry per CDR3 protein. The sample consists of 150,000 to 200,000 distinct CDR3 sequences, roughly 9.8% of them appearing once. The sample consisted of PBMCs. The receptor source for this set is a human donor in good health (CMV status not recorded). Some clones in this sample may be carry-over from other donors' samples. The CDR3 runs from the conserved cysteine through the conserved F or W. A D gene is named only where the DNA matches it firmly. Only some rows state a clone size, as once, few, many or a class for expanded clones.

many,TRBV7-2,-,CASSIQGGNQPQHF
many,TRBV7-2,-,CASSPSVAQWETQYF
many,TRBV28,-,CASSPYSRPQHF
many,TRBV6-2/TRBV6-3,-,CASSWTLWETQYF
many,TRBV7-9,-,CASSLAPPQDQEINQPQHF
many,TRBV7-2,TRBD1,CASRPQGASNEKLFF
many,TRBV12-3/TRBV12-4,-,CASSFGVDPEAFF
-,TRBV12-3/TRBV12-4,-,CASSHQNSGANVLTF
many,TRBV7-8,-,CASSPSGMNTEAFF
many,TRBV10-3,-,CAISEPGLGLYNEQFF
many,TRBV5-1,-,CASTDLRERGTEAFF
-,TRBV2,-,CASRKDSQETQYF
many,TRBV7-2,TRBD1,CASSLAPGQGHGYTF
many,TRBV19,-,CASSIRLAPLIERVTQYF
-,TRBV29-1,-,CSVGDERFF
few,TRBV5-1,-,CASRPGDTEAFF
-,TRBV5-1,-,CASSLTVQETQYF
few,TRBV28,-,CASRLRDHEQYF
few,TRBV15,-,CATSRDVGAAGNTIYF
few,TRBV27,-,CASSSNYGAQQYF
few,TRBV15,-,CATSRDSAVYGYTF
many,TRBV28,-,CASSFSGGGSNQPQHF
-,TRBV14,TRBD1,CASSQGTGGYYGYTF
many,TRBV6-6,-,CASSYGLDLGPDTQYF
few,TRBV27,-,CASRGVTEAFF
many,TRBV7-2,-,CASSSSGRQFF
-,TRBV30,-,CAWSYSQIGKPEAFF
few,TRBV28,-,CASRSPGDGEKLFF
many,TRBV7-2,TRBD1,CASSPQGGWGPEAFF
-,TRBV20-1,-,CSARVGDYGTQYF
-,TRBV6-6,-,CASDRGAGTEAFF
many,TRBV7-8,-,CASSRDQETQYF
-,TRBV29-1,-,CSVYQGPGYTF
many,TRBV7-2,TRBD2,CASSSGNLAGTNEQFF
many,TRBV5-4,-,CASSWMTGRNYGYTF
many,TRBV10-3,-,CAIRGAAGLRDGNEQFF
few,TRBV28,TRBD1,CATSLVRQGAYEQYF
many,TRBV7-9,-,CATGGVQETQYF
few,TRBV12-3/TRBV12-4,TRBD1,CASSPTGGVYNEQFF
many,TRBV7-2,-,CASSLGGLGRMF
many,TRBV7-2,TRBD1,CASSISGQGSDYTF
many,TRBV19,-,CASSPGRLLNEQYF
few,TRBV18,-,CASSSNAPGPYNEQFF
many,TRBV19,-,CASSMERTESNQPQHF
few,TRBV19,-,CASYKLGNTEAFF